This TCR beta chain was profiled in a study of blood T cells in healthy people across ages (dated by TCRdb to about 2015). About the study as a whole: Template switching captured roughly one uniquely barcoded TCR beta cDNA molecule per two T cells in model experiments. To avoid experimental bias, donors of different ages were distributed randomly across sequencing lanes. To track age-related changes in TCR beta repertoire diversity, the study relied on deep sequencing normalized with unique cDNA molecular identifiers. For two donors (one aged 18 to 30 and one aged 80 or older), the study analyzed two additional independent replicas of 1 million unique cDNA reads from the same blood draw. The donors were split into four age groups: young (average 16 years), middle-aged (39), aged (over 55) and long-lived (under 85). What the research found in general, with its limitations: Since profiling was done on bulk unsorted PBMCs, naive and antigen-experienced compartments could not be conclusively compared. Compared with the aged group, the long-lived group had more naive CD4+ T cells, fewer expanded clones and increased TCR diversity, a pattern suggesting age selection. Observed TCR beta diversity per million T cells fell roughly linearly with age, and a significant reduction was already apparent by age about 36. Estimates of total diversity based on one million sequenced T cells were regarded as lower bounds and as underestimates. There was a strong correlation between observed TCR beta diversity and the percentage of naive T cells measured by flow cytometry. Because the CMV infection status of the donors was unknown, age-related changes in expanded clonotypes may potentially have been confounded.

Donors were 39 systemically healthy Caucasian individuals from Russia aged roughly 6 to 90 years. Each donor gave 8 to 10 milliliters of peripheral blood, collected into EDTA-treated Vacutainer tubes. Ficoll-Paque density-gradient centrifugation was used to isolate PBMCs, with at least 6 million per sample. Trizol reagent was used to extract total RNA from PBMCs, with at least 6 micrograms per sample. The percentages of naive CD45RAhigh/CD27high T cells were determined by flow cytometry on a PBMC aliquot from every donor. Concerning this clonotype itself: What this receptor recognizes is not known. Base qualities were left out, and no much larger clone turns up one base away.

V lost 7 bases and J lost 3 bases, and the count of bases not matched to a germline gene is 3. CDR1 and CDR2 were assigned from the germline V gene as SNHLY and FYNNEI. The CDR3 covers 13 residues, taking in both the cysteine and the phenylalanine. The retained sequence is limited to the CDR3, 39 bases, with the frame set at the first base. Libraries were constructed by 5' RACE. Sequencing took place on an Illumina HiSeq 2500. A second PCR of roughly 7 to 12 cycles was run with a J-beta primer mix and a sample-barcoded 5' primer. A unique molecular identifier was introduced onto each TCR beta cDNA molecule by a template-switch 5' adaptor carrying 12 random nucleotides. At least 2.5 million CDR3-containing paired-end reads were obtained from each sample. First-strand cDNA was synthesized from all RNA with the Mint cDNA synthesis kit, primed by a TRBC-specific oligonucleotide. After uracil-DNA glycosylase treatment, a first 18-cycle PCR used universal primers M1SS and BC2_uni_R on all cDNA. Per the authors' processing: For normalization, 1 million high-quality reads, each with a distinct molecular identifier, were randomly selected from each sample. Instead of being binned into consensus sequences, reads with shared molecular identifiers were discarded. MiTCR, set to a Q25 quality threshold and the strictest error-elimination algorithm, was used for CDR3 identification, clonotype clustering and error correction. A nonparametric unseen species model with Euler transformation was used to estimate a lower bound on total TCR beta diversity. The public reads were run again by TCRdb, first through fastp at Q25 and then through MiXCR, and only productive beta chains were kept. Every entry covers one CDR3 protein and lists the most common genes and DNA from its rows. These V and J calls originate from TCRdb's pipeline instead of the authors' own analysis. The sample table contains 1.5 million to 2 million distinct CDR3 sequences; only one count was recorded for around half of them. In total, the top ten clones hold over 2% of the sample.

The clonotype was recovered from a woman aged 40 to 55 in good health. The chain is assembled from TRBV2 and TRBJ2-7; 10 bases in the middle match TRBD2. The source material was blood. In nucleotide form, the sequence is TGTGCCAGCAATAGCGGGGGGCTCTACGAGCAGTACTTC. This yields the protein CASNSGGLYEQYF.